Below, 26 T cell receptor beta chains from the same sample are listed, as sequenced in a study of OX40 agonist ivuxolimab in advanced cancers. Clones were read by immunoSEQ multiplex PCR, and TCRdb kept only the in-frame ones, dropping some. This sample has fewer than 15,000 clones, with approximately 78% found just once. The specimen was CD4+ or CD8+ T cells sorted from blood, collected in a trial of the OX40 agonist ivuxolimab. The receptors come from an adult with an advanced solid tumor such as melanoma, head and neck, liver or kidney cancer.

The chain has TRBV7-2 and TRBJ1-1, with D tentatively TRBD1 (5 bases). The CDR3 length is 17 residues. V lost 7 bases to trimming and J lost 5 bases, with 26 bases between them. Germline-derived CDR1 and CDR2 are SGHTA and FQGNSA. The CDR3 here is CASTKTGTRIQETEAFF. In nucleotides, the CDR3 is TGTGCCAGCACCAAAACGGGGACTAGGATACAGGAGACTGAAGCTTTCTTT.

J is TRBJ1-2 and V is TRBV4-3, with D perhaps TRBD1 (5 bases). The CDR3 consists of 16 residues. V lost 1 base and J 4 bases, leaving 16 bases between the germline ends. CDR1 LGHNA and CDR2 YSLEER come from the germline V gene. CDR3 region: CASSQGMGEYAYGYTF. The CDR3 bases are TGCGCCAGCAGCCAAGGAATGGGGGAGTATGCCTATGGCTACACCTTC.

The gene calls are TRBV9 and TRBJ1-5; D unresolved. Germline V gene data show CDR1 as SGDLS and CDR2 as YYNGEE. The CDR3 covers 15 residues. The V gene lost 0 bases and the J gene lost 6 bases, with 13 bases spanning the gap. CDR3 residues: CASSVDPGTGQPQHF. Here the CDR3 DNA reads TGTGCCAGCAGCGTAGATCCGGGCACGGGTCAGCCCCAGCATTTT. Based on the CDR3 plus reference TRBV9 and TRBJ1-5, the full variable domain is DSGVTQTPKHLITATGQRVTLRCSPRSGDLSVYWYQQSLDQGLQFLIQYYNGEERAKGNILERFSAQQFPDLHSELNLSSLELGDSALYFCASSVDPGTGQPQHFGDGTRLSIL.

V gene TRBV27 combines with J gene TRBJ2-3, with 7 bases lining up with TRBD1. The V gene end was trimmed by 6 bases and the J gene end by 2 bases; junction bases not matched to a gene: 2. Germline CDR1 is MNHEY and CDR2 is SMNVEV (reference sequence). CDR3 length: 13 residues. In DNA form, the CDR3 reads TGTGCCAGCAGGCAGGGGGTCACAGATACGCAGTATTTT. It is translated as CASRQGVTDTQYF.

This clone came up once. This chain joins TRBV19 and TRBJ1-2; D unclear. This CDR3 has 14 residues. Trimming pared 3 bases from V and 6 bases from J, leaving 14 bases between. Germline V gene data show CDR1 as LNHDA and CDR2 as SQIVND (reference sequence). The CDR3 DNA reads as TGTGCCAGTAGTATTAGATATCCCTTTAATGGCTACACCTTC. Amino acids: CASSIRYPFNGYTF.

The table lists this clone with a count of one. CDR3: CASSLVQGAYEQYF. The CDR3 DNA reads TGTGCCAGCAGCTTGGTACAGGGGGCCTACGAGCAGTACTTC. This rearrangement joins TRBV5-6 to TRBJ2-7; TRBD1 matches 8 bases. V lost 0 bases, J lost 2 bases, and 1 base stayed unmatched. This CDR3 has 14 residues. Per the germline V gene, CDR1 is SGHDT and CDR2 is YYEEEE.

The chain couples TRBV19 to TRBJ2-1; D is possibly TRBD1 (6 bases). Germline lookup yields CDR1 LNHDA and CDR2 SQIVND (reference sequence). The CDR3 has 15 amino acids. V was cut by 5 bases and J by 2 bases, with 13 bases left in between. The CDR3 bases are TGTGCCAGTAGTCTGGGACACCTACCCTACAATGAGCAGTTCTTC. Its translation: CASSLGHLPYNEQFF.

The chain uses TRBV11-2 and TRBJ2-5; TRBD1 matches 12 bases. J gave up 5 bases and V 5 bases, and 12 bases lay outside the gene matches. There are 17 residues in the CDR3. Germline lookup yields CDR1 SGHAT and CDR2 FQNNGV. CDR3: CASSATPGTGGPETQYF. Written as DNA, the CDR3 is TGTGCCAGCAGCGCAACGCCCGGGACAGGGGGCCCCGAGACCCAGTACTTC.

This sequence joins TRBV27 and TRBJ2-7; D is undetermined. V lost 2 bases to trimming and J lost 2 bases, with 10 bases between them. This CDR3 comprises 14 residues. Germline V gene sequence: CDR1 MNHEY, CDR2 SMNVEV (reference sequence). CDR3 sequence reads: CASSLEARTYEQYF. Here the CDR3 DNA reads TGTGCCAGCAGTTTAGAGGCCAGAACCTACGAGCAGTACTTC.

The chain joins TRBV5-1 to TRBJ1-5; D call uncertain. CDR3 length equals 14 residues. Germline lookup yields CDR1 SGHRS and CDR2 YFSETQ. Deletions cut 3 bases from V and 6 bases from J, with 13 bases between. The CDR3: CASSYNYEGQPQHF. As DNA, the CDR3 is TGCGCCAGCAGCTATAACTACGAGGGTCAGCCCCAGCATTTT.

CDR3 sequence: CSADSNQPQHF. CDR3 coding DNA: TGCAGCGCTGACAGTAATCAGCCCCAGCATTTT. The rearrangement uses TRBV29-1 and TRBJ1-5; a possible D gene is TRBD1 (5 bases). The CDR3 contains 11 residues. V was cut by 7 bases and J by 4 bases, with 8 bases left in between. CDR1 is SQVTM and CDR2 is ANQGSEA in the germline V gene. The complete variable domain, with remaining parts taken from reference TRBV29-1 and TRBJ1-5, reads SAVISQKPSRDICQRGTSLTIQCQVDSQVTMMFWYRQQPGQSLTLIATANQGSEATYESGFVIDKFPISRPNLTFSTLTVSNMSPEDSSIYLCSADSNQPQHFGDGTRLSIL.

This clone turned up a few times. The J gene is TRBJ1-2, the V gene TRBV7-9, with TRBD1 matching 7 bases. The CDR3 is made up of 13 amino acids. CDR1 is SEHNR, CDR2 FQNEAQ, per germline (reference sequence). Germline trimming cut 4 bases from V and 9 bases from J; bases unmatched to any gene: 8. This CDR3 reads CASSSTGPGRYTF. In nucleotides, the CDR3 is TGTGCCAGCAGCTCGACAGGGCCGGGTCGCTACACCTTC. Variable domain in full (rest from reference TRBV7-9 and TRBJ1-2): DTGVSQNPRHKITKRGQNVTFRCDPISEHNRLYWYRQTLGQGPEFLTYFQNEAQLEKSRLLSDRFSAERPKGSFSTLEIQRTEQGDSAMYLCASSSTGPGRYTFGSGTRLTVV.

CDR3 region: CAGGEGVNTGELFF. The CDR3 DNA reads TGTGCCGGCGGGGAGGGGGTTAACACCGGGGAGCTGTTTTTT. This chain connects TRBV2 to TRBJ2-2, with D maybe TRBD2 (7 bases). The CDR3 runs to 14 residues. Trimming removed 11 bases from V and 2 bases from J, with 15 bases in between. Per the germline V gene, CDR1 is SNHLY and CDR2 is FYNNEI. The variable domain in full, with the rest retrieved from reference TRBV2 and TRBJ2-2, is EPEVTQTPSHQVTQMGQEVILRCVPISNHLYFYWYRQILGQKVEFLVSFYNNEISEKSEIFDDQFSVERPDGSNFTLKIRSTKLEDSAMYFCAGGEGVNTGELFFGEGSRLTVL.

V usage is TRBV11-2 and J usage is TRBJ2-1; maybe TRBD2 (7 bases). Between the trimmed V and J ends, which lost 5 bases and 5 bases, there was a span of 19 bases. Germline assignment: CDR1 SGHAT and CDR2 FQNNGV. The CDR3 has 16 amino acids. The CDR3: CASSHPGGLGNNEQFF. The CDR3 region has the DNA TGTGCCAGCAGCCACCCGGGGGGCTTGGGTAACAATGAGCAGTTCTTC.

The rearrangement joins TRBV4-1 to TRBJ2-3; a weak D match, TRBD1 (5 bases). Trimming removed 6 bases at V and 3 bases at J, with 13 bases between. This CDR3 spans 14 amino acids. Per germline, CDR1 MGHRA and CDR2 YSYEKL. Here the CDR3 reads CASRQGDRTDTQYF. CDR3 sequence (DNA): TGCGCCAGCAGGCAGGGTGACAGAACAGATACGCAGTATTTT.

This sequence joins TRBV30 and TRBJ2-2; 10 bases are a match to TRBD2. V was clipped by 5 bases and J by 3 bases; unmatched bases: 0. Looked up from germline, CDR1 is GTSNPN and CDR2 is SVGIG (reference sequence). The CDR3 sequence is 13 residues long. The CDR3 region has the DNA TGTGCCTGGCTAGCGGGAGACACCGGGGAGCTGTTTTTT. Encoded protein: CAWLAGDTGELFF.

The rearrangement uses TRBV14 and TRBJ2-1; 13 bases map to TRBD2. This CDR3 has 15 residues. The trim removed 4 bases at V and 7 bases at J, leaving 4 bases unmatched. Germline V gene lookup returns CDR1 SGHDN and CDR2 FVKESK. This CDR3 is CASSPTSGGFNEQFF. The CDR3 DNA follows: TGTGCCAGCAGCCCGACTAGCGGGGGGTTTAATGAGCAGTTCTTC.

The V call is TRBV11-2, the J call TRBJ2-3; D gene unclear. The CDR3 covers 12 residues. CDR1 and CDR2 from the germline V gene are SGHAT and FQNNGV. V lost 4 bases and J lost 4, with 6 bases in between. The CDR3 spells CASSYLADTQYF. CDR3 bases: TGTGCCAGCAGCTACCTTGCAGATACGCAGTATTTT.

The genes are TRBV9 and TRBJ2-6; unclear D gene. V was pared by 0 bases and J by 5 bases, with 6 bases between. The CDR3 sequence is 14 residues long. CDR1 SGDLS and CDR2 YYNGEE come from the germline V gene. The CDR3 sequence: CASSVESRANVLTF. In DNA form, the CDR3 reads TGTGCCAGCAGCGTAGAGTCCAGGGCCAACGTCCTGACTTTC.

The rearrangement joins TRBV4-2 to TRBJ2-7, with D possibly TRBD2 on 5 matching bases. Trimming shortened V by 4 bases and J by 7 bases, and 14 bases separated the two germline ends. Germline CDR1 LGHNA, CDR2 YNFKEQ. There are 13 residues in the CDR3. The CDR3 DNA reads as TGTGCCAGCAGCCTAGAGATACGGGGAGAGCAGTACTTC. Its protein product is CASSLEIRGEQYF.

This chain joins TRBV7-8 and TRBJ2-5; D is uncertain. The DNA end lines up better with TRBJ2-7; the J call may be wrong. The CDR3 extends over 14 amino acids. Germline assignment: CDR1 SGHVS and CDR2 FQNEAQ. The CDR3 DNA reads as TGTGCCAGCAGCTTACGAAGACTGCCCTACGAGCAGTACTTC. It yields the protein CASSLRRLPYEQYF.

This chain uses TRBV5-6 with TRBJ2-6, with D hard to call. Germline CDR1 is SGHDT and CDR2 is YYEEEE. Trimming removed 3 bases at V and 0 bases at J, with 7 bases between. This CDR3 is built from 15 residues. The CDR3 region has the DNA TGTGCCAGCAGCTACTATGGCTCTGGGGCCAACGTCCTGACTTTC. As protein: CASSYYGSGANVLTF.

This rearrangement joins TRBV7-6 to TRBJ1-2; D possibly corresponds to TRBD1 (5 bases). CDR1 and CDR2 from the germline V gene are SGHVS and FNYEAQ. The CDR3 runs 14 residues. Trimming stripped 5 bases from V and 6 bases from J, with 16 bases between. The CDR3 DNA reads TGTGCCAGCAGCAAGGGGAAGGCAAATGATGGCTACACCTTC. It specifies CASSKGKANDGYTF.

The chain employs TRBV4-2 and TRBJ2-7; 7 nucleotides agree with TRBD2. With V trimmed by 0 bases and J by 3 bases, 5 bases remained unmatched. This CDR3 spans 15 amino acids. Germline V CDR1 and CDR2: LGHNA, YNFKEQ. The CDR3 loop reads CASSQDFGTNYEQYF. CDR3 nucleotides: TGTGCCAGCAGCCAAGATTTTGGGACTAACTACGAGCAGTACTTC.

The chain recombines TRBV7-8 with TRBJ2-7, with 8 bases fitting TRBD1. Trimming cost V 6 bases and J 3 bases; bases outside gene matches: 4. Germline V lookup: CDR1 SGHVS, CDR2 FQNEAQ. The CDR3 runs to 13 residues. The CDR3, as DNA: TGTGCCAGCAGTTATGACAGGGGCTACGAGCAGTACTTC. Translated, it gives CASSYDRGYEQYF. Full variable domain (missing parts from reference TRBV7-8 and TRBJ2-7): GAGVSQSPRYKVAKRGQDVALRCDPISGHVSLFWYQQALGQGPEFLTYFQNEAQLDKSGLPSDRFFAERPEGSVSTLKIQRTQQEDSAVYLCASSYDRGYEQYFGPGTRLTVT.

This clone appeared once. This chain uses TRBV4-3 with TRBJ2-7; a weak D match, TRBD1 (6 bases). The germline gives CDR1 LGHNA, CDR2 YSLEER. Between the trimmed V and J ends, which lost 4 bases and 2 bases, there was a span of 18 bases. The length of the CDR3 is 16 residues. The CDR3 DNA reads as TGCGCCAGCAGCCTGGGGGCCGGCAGGGAGACCTACGAGCAGTACTTC. Protein: CASSLGAGRETYEQYF.